This T cell receptor beta chain was identified during a study of blood T cell repertoires in COVID-19. This table comes from immunoSEQ multiplex PCR, and its TCRdb copy is limited to in-frame clones, with some not included. The data contain 150,000 to 200,000 clones, 89% of them singletons. Germline V gene data show CDR1 as LNHDA and CDR2 as SQIVND (reference sequence). Unmatched junction bases numbered 7, after V lost 5 bases and J lost 3 bases. CDR3 size: 15 residues. The sequencing input was peripheral blood. The chain uses TRBV19 and TRBJ2-3; TRBD2 aligns across 8 bases. This receptor was identified in a man younger than 35 who had recovered from COVID-19. CDR3 sequence: CASSPSAGVTDTQYF. The CDR3 DNA reads TGTGCCAGTAGTCCATCAGCGGGAGTAACAGATACGCAGTATTTT.